This T cell receptor beta chain was recovered during a study of cytomegalovirus exposure and HLA in healthy donors. This clone was seen a handful of times. The target antigen is unknown. This CDR3 spans 16 amino acids. Germline CDR1 is SGHRS and CDR2 is YFSETQ. V was clipped by 1 base and J by 6 bases; unmatched bases: 9. Study-wide points: A link between a missense DCLRE1C variant and TCR beta V- and J-gene trimming emerged from a later analysis.

The PCR contained 60 Vbeta and 13 Jbeta primers. This table comes from immunoSEQ multiplex PCR, and its TCRdb copy is limited to in-frame clones, with some not included. The repertoire consists of 150,000 to 200,000 clones, with roughly 70% occurring once and the leading ten covering about 1.4%. All the people who gave samples were healthy bone marrow donors. This chain links TRBV5-1 with TRBJ1-1; TRBD1 matches 10 bases. This TCR derives from a girl aged 10 to 17 in good health and CMV-seronegative. The sequencing input was PBMCs. This chain's CDR3 is CASSLFGTGDWAEAFF. The CDR3 DNA reads TGCGCCAGCAGCTTGTTCGGGACAGGGGACTGGGCTGAAGCTTTCTTT.